What follows are 30 T cell receptor beta chains derived from one specimen sequenced in a study of T cell responses to AZD1222 COVID-19 vaccine. TCRdb's copy holds only in-frame clones and misses some; the assay was immunoSEQ multiplex PCR. The repertoire holds more than 150,000 clones, 94% seen once, with roughly a tenth in the top ten. The material sequenced was peripheral blood, taken on day 0 of AZD1222 vaccination. The origin of the receptors is an adult in good health.

The chain employs TRBV28 and TRBJ1-2, with TRBD1 matching over 7 bases. Germline loops: CDR1 MDHEN, CDR2 SYDVKM. The CDR3 loop spans 14 amino acids. V lost 6 bases to trimming and J lost 1 base; unmatched junction nucleotides: 5. CDR3 loop: CASSETGDNYGYTF. CDR3 bases: TGTGCCAGCAGCGAAACAGGGGATAACTATGGCTACACCTTC.

The chain has TRBV18 and TRBJ2-1; no reliable D call. Per germline, CDR1 KGHSH and CDR2 LQKENI. Trimming shortened V by 3 bases and J by 8 bases, and 5 bases separated the two germline ends. The CDR3 has 11 amino acids. The CDR3 DNA follows: TGTGCCAGCTCACCCCGACATGAGCAGTTCTTC. It specifies CASSPRHEQFF. Looking up the rest from reference TRBV18 and TRBJ2-1 gives the full variable domain: NAGVMQNPRHLVRRRGQEARLRCSPMKGHSHVYWYRQLPEEGLKFMVYLQKENIIDESGMPKERFSAEFPKEGPSILRIQQVVRGDSAAYFCASSPRHEQFFGPGTRLTVL.

The chain links TRBV24-1 to TRBJ2-1, with 8 bases fitting TRBD1. The length of the CDR3 is 16 residues. V lost 3 bases and J lost 5; bases outside the gene matches: 8. Germline V gene sequence: CDR1 KGHDR, CDR2 SFDVKD. The CDR3 reads CATSDPGQGRHNEQFF. The CDR3 nucleotides are TGTGCCACCAGTGATCCCGGACAGGGCCGACACAATGAGCAGTTCTTC.

This clone was observed a few times. The rearrangement joins TRBV7-8 to TRBJ1-6; TRBD1 aligns across 10 bases. V lost 8 bases and J lost 8; bases outside the gene matches: 9. This CDR3 has 15 amino acids. Germline CDR1 is SGHVS and CDR2 is FQNEAQ. CDR3 region: CASGRDRGGYSPLHF. The CDR3 DNA sequence: TGTGCCAGCGGTCGGGACAGGGGAGGATATTCACCCCTCCACTTT. Full variable domain (missing parts from reference TRBV7-8 and TRBJ1-6): GAGVSQSPRYKVAKRGQDVALRCDPISGHVSLFWYQQALGQGPEFLTYFQNEAQLDKSGLPSDRFFAERPEGSVSTLKIQRTQQEDSAVYLCASGRDRGGYSPLHFGNGTRLTVT.

The chain has TRBV5-1 and TRBJ2-7; possible D gene TRBD2, 7 bases. The germline V and J ends were trimmed by 4 bases and 6 bases, with 23 bases remaining between them. The germline CDR1 and CDR2 sequences are SGHRS and YFSETQ. This CDR3 spans 16 amino acids. In DNA form, the CDR3 reads TGCGCCAGCAGCCCGACCGGGGGCGGGAGCAGGAGCGAGCAGTACTTC. Translated, it gives CASSPTGGGSRSEQYF.

The rearrangement uses TRBV29-1 and TRBJ1-1; 8 positions agree with TRBD1. CDR3 length equals 15 residues. The junction had 14 bases not matched to a gene; V was cut back by 3 bases and J by 8 bases. The V gene's germline CDR1 is SQVTM and CDR2 ANQGSEA. The DNA of the CDR3 is TGCAGCGTTGATTCAGCCGGGACAGGTGGTACGGAAGCTTTCTTT. This codes for CSVDSAGTGGTEAFF.

In DNA form, the CDR3 reads TGTGCCAGCAGTGAAACGGGCGGGAGACTTGACGAGCAGTACTTC. Translated, it gives CASSETGGRLDEQYF. This chain uses TRBV6-1 with TRBJ2-7; TRBD2 matches 7 bases. The CDR3 runs 15 residues. V gave up 2 bases and J gave up 5 bases; unmatched junction bases: 9. Germline V gene sequence: CDR1 MNHNS, CDR2 SASEGT.

J is TRBJ1-2 and V is TRBV27; no firm D call. The V gene lost 3 bases and the J gene lost 3 bases, with 8 bases spanning the gap. The CDR3 length is 13 residues. Per the germline V gene, CDR1 is MNHEY and CDR2 is SMNVEV (reference sequence). The chain's CDR3 is CASSFGNYYGYTF. CDR3 bases: TGTGCCAGCAGTTTCGGCAACTACTATGGCTACACCTTC.

V is TRBV6-5 and J is TRBJ1-3, with 7 nucleotides matching TRBD1. Germline loops: CDR1 MNHEY, CDR2 SVGAGI. This CDR3 has 15 amino acids. V gave up 6 bases and J gave up 2 bases; unmatched junction bases: 7. The CDR3 loop is CASSMTGRTGNTIYF. Here the CDR3 DNA reads TGTGCCAGCAGCATGACAGGGAGGACTGGAAACACCATATATTTT.

The V call is TRBV5-4, the J call TRBJ2-6; the D is unclear. V was shortened by 2 bases and J by 4 bases, with 10 bases between the two germline ends. From germline, CDR1 is SGHNT and CDR2 YYREEE (reference sequence). The CDR3 runs 15 residues. This chain's CDR3 is CASSLDPSGANVLTF. Here the CDR3 DNA reads TGTGCCAGCAGCTTAGATCCTTCGGGGGCCAACGTCCTGACTTTC.

The chain links TRBV20-1 to TRBJ1-4; the D is unclear. With 3 bases removed from V and 5 bases from J, the gap between germline ends came to 10 bases. The CDR3 is 13 residues long. Germline CDR1 reads DFQATT; CDR2 reads SNEGSKA (reference sequence). The CDR3 DNA reads TGCAGTGCTAGTCCCGTACGAAATGAAAAACTGTTTTTT. Translating it yields CSASPVRNEKLFF.

This chain joins TRBV27 and TRBJ2-3; TRBD2 aligns across 9 bases. J gave up 0 bases and V 3 bases, and 16 bases lay outside the gene matches. CDR1 is MNHEY, CDR2 SMNVEV, per germline (reference sequence). CDR3 length: 20 residues. CDR3 protein: CASSFSTRPGLAASTDTQYF. DNA for the CDR3: TGTGCCAGCAGTTTCAGTACGAGGCCGGGACTAGCAGCTAGCACAGATACGCAGTATTTT.

V and J are TRBV28 and TRBJ2-7; 12 bases agree with TRBD1. V shed 5 bases, J shed 4 bases, and the junction held 6 bases outside the gene matches. The CDR3 totals 15 residues. The germline V gene has CDR1 MDHEN and CDR2 SYDVKM. The CDR3 DNA sequence: TGTGCCAGCAGTCCCCCGGGACAGGGGGCATACGAGCAGTACTTC. Protein product: CASSPPGQGAYEQYF.

V usage is TRBV30 and J usage is TRBJ1-5, with D maybe TRBD1 (5 bases). The CDR3 length is 14 residues. Germline lookup yields CDR1 GTSNPN and CDR2 SVGIG (reference sequence). Trimming took off 2 bases at V and 6 bases at J, with 14 bases between the two ends. CDR3 amino acids: CAWSLVPRGQPQHF. In DNA, the CDR3 is TGTGCCTGGAGTTTGGTCCCTAGGGGTCAGCCCCAGCATTTT.

In DNA form, the CDR3 reads TGTGCCAGTAGTAACCGGGACAGGACGAACACCGGGGAGCTGTTTTTT. As protein: CASSNRDRTNTGELFF. The rearrangement uses TRBV19 and TRBJ2-2, with 8 bases matching TRBD1. Trimming cost V 4 bases and J 0 bases; bases outside gene matches: 4. Germline values: CDR1 LNHDA, CDR2 SQIVND (reference sequence). The length of the CDR3 is 16 residues.

This clone was recorded once. The chain recombines TRBV18 with TRBJ2-2, with TRBD1 as a possible D gene (6 bases). The CDR3 runs 15 residues. Germline CDR1 reads KGHSH; CDR2 reads LQKENI. V gave up 6 bases and J gave up 5 bases, with 16 bases separating them. Written as DNA, the CDR3 is TGTGCCAGCTCCCGCCGACAGGTGGAGACCGGGGAGCTGTTTTTT. Its protein product is CASSRRQVETGELFF.

The V gene is TRBV27, the J gene TRBJ2-6; D gene ambiguous. Trimming shortened V by 7 bases and J by 4 bases, and 11 bases separated the two germline ends. Germline V lookup: CDR1 MNHEY, CDR2 SMNVEV (reference sequence). The CDR3 is 14 amino acids. The CDR3 loop is CASTQRAGANVLTF. In DNA, the CDR3 is TGTGCCAGCACCCAAAGAGCCGGGGCCAACGTCCTGACTTTC.

The V gene is TRBV5-1, the J gene TRBJ2-1; TRBD2 aligns across 10 bases. The CDR3 is 16 residues long. J gave up 10 bases and V 7 bases, and 17 bases lay outside the gene matches. Germline V lookup: CDR1 SGHRS, CDR2 YFSETQ. The CDR3 is CASGLIGLAVGGEQFF. The CDR3 nucleotides are TGCGCCAGCGGGCTTATAGGACTAGCGGTGGGAGGGGAGCAGTTCTTC.

CDR3 sequence reads: CASSPTSQSPRNIQYF. In DNA, the CDR3 is TGCGCCAGCAGCCCAACTAGCCAATCCCCGAGGAACATTCAGTACTTC. The genes are TRBV5-1 and TRBJ2-4, with TRBD2 as a possible D gene (6 bases). The germline gives CDR1 SGHRS, CDR2 YFSETQ. Between the trimmed V and J ends, which lost 4 bases and 7 bases, there was a span of 21 bases. This CDR3 has 16 amino acids.

This chain links TRBV7-3 with TRBJ2-2, with 9 bases that match TRBD1. Germline V lookup: CDR1 SGHTA, CDR2 FQGTGA. V trimming: 5 bases; J trimming: 6 bases; junction bases outside the gene matches: 10. CDR3 length equals 16 residues. CDR3 nucleotides: TGTGCCAGCAGCCCGTGGACAGGGGTTAGATCCGGGGAGCTGTTTTTT. Its protein is CASSPWTGVRSGELFF.

J is TRBJ2-7 and V is TRBV5-1; TRBD1 aligns across 7 bases. The germline gives CDR1 SGHRS, CDR2 YFSETQ. The V segment lost 3 bases and the J segment 3 bases; nucleotides outside the gene matches: 6. This CDR3 region has 14 residues. CDR3 protein: CASSSPGTVYEQYF. The DNA for the CDR3 is TGCGCCAGCAGCTCTCCCGGGACAGTCTACGAGCAGTACTTC.

V and J are TRBV7-9 and TRBJ2-7, with TRBD1 matching 10 bases. Looked up from germline, CDR1 is SEHNR and CDR2 is FQNEAQ (reference sequence). The trim removed 2 bases at V and 5 bases at J, leaving 6 bases unmatched. This CDR3 is built from 15 residues. CDR3 protein: CASSLRDRGSHEQYF. The CDR3 DNA sequence: TGTGCCAGCAGCTTAAGGGACAGGGGTTCCCACGAGCAGTACTTC. Using reference TRBV7-9 and TRBJ2-7 for the parts outside the CDR3, the full variable domain is DTGVSQNPRHKITKRGQNVTFRCDPISEHNRLYWYRQTLGQGPEFLTYFQNEAQLEKSRLLSDRFSAERPKGSFSTLEIQRTEQGDSAMYLCASSLRDRGSHEQYFGPGTRLTVT.

This clone was found once. The rearrangement links TRBV2 to TRBJ1-2; D is undetermined. The CDR3 has 13 amino acids. Trimming stripped 4 bases from V and 4 bases from J, with 10 bases between. CDR1 is SNHLY and CDR2 is FYNNEI in the germline V gene. The DNA of the CDR3 is TGTGCCAGCAGTGGAGCCGGACTCTATGGCTACACCTTC. It translates to CASSGAGLYGYTF.

This chain links TRBV11-2 with TRBJ2-2; a possible D gene is TRBD1 (7 bases). The germline gives CDR1 SGHAT, CDR2 FQNNGV. This CDR3 region has 16 residues. V was pared by 5 bases and J by 5 bases, with 18 bases between. CDR3 region: CASSPRRDRLTGELFF. DNA for the CDR3: TGTGCCAGCAGCCCGAGGCGGGACAGACTAACCGGGGAGCTGTTTTTT.

The chain combines TRBV7-2 with TRBJ2-3; possible D gene TRBD1, 5 bases. Deletions cut 5 bases from V and 6 bases from J, with 21 bases between. CDR1 is SGHTA, CDR2 FQGNSA, per germline. The length of the CDR3 is 16 residues. DNA of the CDR3: TGTGCCAGCAGCCTAGATGTGGGGCTCCCCCGGGATACGCAGTATTTT. Its protein product is CASSLDVGLPRDTQYF.

V usage is TRBV6-1 and J usage is TRBJ1-3; unclear D gene. Trimming removed 2 bases from V and 0 bases from J, with 5 bases in between. From germline, CDR1 is MNHNS and CDR2 SASEGT. The CDR3 is 14 residues long. DNA for the CDR3: TGTGCCAGCAGTGAAATCGCCTCTGGAAACACCATATATTTT. Its protein is CASSEIASGNTIYF.

This CDR3 is CASSAKTSYEQYF. CDR3 sequence (DNA): TGTGCCAGCAGCGCAAAGACCTCCTACGAGCAGTACTTC. The chain carries TRBV11-3 and TRBJ2-7; unclear D gene. This CDR3 is built from 13 residues. Deletions cut 5 bases from V and 0 bases from J, with 8 bases between. The V gene's germline CDR1 is SGHNT and CDR2 YENEEA.

The gene calls are TRBV9 and TRBJ1-2, with D uncertain. Germline V gene sequence: CDR1 SGDLS, CDR2 YYNGEE. V was pared by 1 base and J by 0 bases, with 10 bases between. The CDR3 sequence is 15 residues long. The CDR3 here is CASSVWIEANYGYTF. The CDR3 nucleotides read TGTGCCAGCAGCGTATGGATAGAAGCTAACTATGGCTACACCTTC.

V gene TRBV6-5 combines with J gene TRBJ1-1; D is possibly TRBD1 (6 bases). Trimming removed 6 bases at V and 5 bases at J, with 13 bases between. Germline CDR1 is MNHEY and CDR2 is SVGAGI. CDR3 length: 13 residues. The CDR3 DNA is TGTGCCAGCAGGACGTGGACAGAAACTGAAGCTTTCTTT. It specifies CASRTWTETEAFF.

The V call is TRBV6-1, the J call TRBJ2-7, with 8 bases that match TRBD1. Germline trimming cut 1 base from V and 5 bases from J; bases unmatched to any gene: 4. CDR1 MNHNS and CDR2 SASEGT come from the germline V gene. The CDR3 extends over 14 amino acids. The CDR3 region is CASSEGQGADEQYF. The CDR3 nucleotides are TGTGCCAGCAGTGAAGGGCAGGGGGCGGACGAGCAGTACTTC.